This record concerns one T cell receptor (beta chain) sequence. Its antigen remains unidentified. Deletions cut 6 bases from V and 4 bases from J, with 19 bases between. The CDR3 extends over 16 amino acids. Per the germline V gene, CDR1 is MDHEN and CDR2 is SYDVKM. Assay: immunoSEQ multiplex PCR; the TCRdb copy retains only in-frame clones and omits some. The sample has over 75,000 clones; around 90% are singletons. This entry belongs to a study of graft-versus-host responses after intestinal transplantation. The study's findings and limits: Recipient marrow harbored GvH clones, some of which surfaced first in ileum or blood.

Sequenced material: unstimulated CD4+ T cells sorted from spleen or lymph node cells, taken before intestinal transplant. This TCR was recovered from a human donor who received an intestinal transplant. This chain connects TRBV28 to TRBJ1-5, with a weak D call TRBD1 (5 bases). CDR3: CASRRGLRVGNQPQHF. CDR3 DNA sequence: TGTGCCAGCAGAAGAGGTCTCAGGGTGGGGAATCAGCCCCAGCATTTT.